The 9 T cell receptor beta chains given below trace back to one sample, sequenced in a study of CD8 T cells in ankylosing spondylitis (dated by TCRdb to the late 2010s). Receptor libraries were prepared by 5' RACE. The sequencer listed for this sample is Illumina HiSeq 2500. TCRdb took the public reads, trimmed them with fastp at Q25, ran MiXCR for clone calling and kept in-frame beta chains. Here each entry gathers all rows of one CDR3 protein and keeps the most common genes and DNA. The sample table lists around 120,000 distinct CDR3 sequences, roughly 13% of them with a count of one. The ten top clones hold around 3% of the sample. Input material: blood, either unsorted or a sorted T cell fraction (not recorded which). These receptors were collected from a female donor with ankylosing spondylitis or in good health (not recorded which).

CDR3 coding DNA: TGTGCCAGCAATCCGGGACAGGGGGGGGGCACTGAAGCTTTCTTT. This encodes CASNPGQGGGTEAFF. V is TRBV11-2 and J is TRBJ1-1, with 11 bases matching TRBD1. With V trimmed by 7 bases and J by 4 bases, 8 bases remained unmatched. From germline, CDR1 is SGHAT and CDR2 FQNNGV. The CDR3 totals 15 residues.

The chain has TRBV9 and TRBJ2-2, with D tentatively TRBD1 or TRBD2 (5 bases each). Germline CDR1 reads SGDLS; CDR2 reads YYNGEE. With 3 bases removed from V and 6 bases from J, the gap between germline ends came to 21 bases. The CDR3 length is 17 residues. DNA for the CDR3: TGTGCCAGCAGCGACCGGGACGGCCCAACACAAGCCGGGGAGCTGTTTTTT. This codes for CASSDRDGPTQAGELFF.

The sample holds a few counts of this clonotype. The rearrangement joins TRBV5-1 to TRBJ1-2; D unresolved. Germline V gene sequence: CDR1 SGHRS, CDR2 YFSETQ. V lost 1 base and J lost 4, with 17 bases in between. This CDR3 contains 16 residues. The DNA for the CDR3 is TGCGCCAGCAGCTTGTCCCGATCCGGGCAATTCTATGGCTACACCTTC. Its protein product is CASSLSRSGQFYGYTF.

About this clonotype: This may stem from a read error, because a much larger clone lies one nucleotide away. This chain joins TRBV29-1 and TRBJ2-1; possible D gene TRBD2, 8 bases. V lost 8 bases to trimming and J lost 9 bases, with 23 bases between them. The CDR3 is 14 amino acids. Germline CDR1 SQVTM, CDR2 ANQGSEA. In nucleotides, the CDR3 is TGCAGCTTCCCGACTAGCGAGGGGGCCCGTGAGCAGTTCTTC. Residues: CSFPTSEGAREQFF.

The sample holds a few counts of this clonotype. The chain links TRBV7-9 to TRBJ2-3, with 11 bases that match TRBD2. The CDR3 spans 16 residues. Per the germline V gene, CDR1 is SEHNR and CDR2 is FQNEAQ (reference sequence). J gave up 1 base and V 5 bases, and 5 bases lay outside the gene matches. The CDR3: CASSRTLAGGTDTQYF. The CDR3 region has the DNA TGTGCCAGCAGCCGGACACTAGCGGGAGGCACAGATACGCAGTATTTT. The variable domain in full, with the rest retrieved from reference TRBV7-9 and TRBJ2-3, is DTGVSQNPRHKITKRGQNVTFRCDPISEHNRLYWYRQTLGQGPEFLTYFQNEAQLEKSRLLSDRFSAERPKGSFSTLEIQRTEQGDSAMYLCASSRTLAGGTDTQYFGPGTRLTVL.

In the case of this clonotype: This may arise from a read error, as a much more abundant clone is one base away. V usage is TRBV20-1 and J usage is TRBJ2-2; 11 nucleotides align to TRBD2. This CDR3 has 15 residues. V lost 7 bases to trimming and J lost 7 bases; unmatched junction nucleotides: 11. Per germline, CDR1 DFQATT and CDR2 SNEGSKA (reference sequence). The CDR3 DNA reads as TGCAGTGGTCGACGTAGCGGGGGGGTTGTCGGGGAGCTGTTTTTT. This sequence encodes CSGRRSGGVVGELFF.

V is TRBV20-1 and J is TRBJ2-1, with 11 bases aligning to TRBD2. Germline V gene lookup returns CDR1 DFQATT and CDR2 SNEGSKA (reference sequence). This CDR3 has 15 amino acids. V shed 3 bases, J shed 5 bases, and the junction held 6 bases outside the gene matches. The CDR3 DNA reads TGCAGTGCTAGGGTAGCGGGAGGGCCTGACAATGAGCAGTTCTTC. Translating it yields CSARVAGGPDNEQFF.

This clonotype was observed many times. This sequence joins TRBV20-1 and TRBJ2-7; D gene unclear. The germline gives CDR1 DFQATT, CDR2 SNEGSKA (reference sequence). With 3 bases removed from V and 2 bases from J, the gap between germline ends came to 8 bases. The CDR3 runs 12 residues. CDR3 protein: CSARQPTYEQYF. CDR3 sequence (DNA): TGCAGTGCTAGGCAGCCGACCTACGAGCAGTACTTC.

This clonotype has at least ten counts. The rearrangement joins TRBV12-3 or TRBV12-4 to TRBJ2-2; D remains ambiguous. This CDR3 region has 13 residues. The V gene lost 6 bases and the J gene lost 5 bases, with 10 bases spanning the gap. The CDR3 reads CASSPPWTGELFF. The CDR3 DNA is TGTGCCAGCAGCCCCCCCTGGACCGGGGAGCTGTTTTTT.